This T cell receptor (beta chain) appears in the sequencing data of a study of shared clonotypes between healthy human individuals (dated by TCRdb to 2018 to 2020). With regard to the full study: A couple of women and a few men aged 18 to 49 years were included in the cohort. To increase sequencing depth and limit assay-specific biases, different laboratories used diverse techniques to prepare libraries and sequence TCR repertoires. Each donor's leukapheresis produced roughly between roughly 0.85 and 9.5 billion PBMCs. Per donor, three plates each were used for CD4 naive and CD4 memory, two for CD8 naive, and one for CD8 memory. The study deeply sequenced blood TCR repertoires of about 5 healthy adults to estimate repertoire size and the extent of clonotype sharing between individuals.

The donors were healthy, HIV-negative adults who had no recently reported acute infections or vaccinations. Every donor was a Caucasian adult living in Nashville, Tennessee, USA. CD4+ T cells were enriched through magnetic negative selection, after which naive cells were positively selected on CD45RA and the remaining negative fraction served as the memory subset. Blood was collected by leukapheresis, and PBMCs were isolated by Ficoll-Histopaque density gradient centrifugation and then cryopreserved in liquid nitrogen vapor phase. Analytical flow cytometry was used to check the purity and quantity of every magnetically sorted T cell population. From each sorted fraction, genomic DNA was isolated and quantified by UV absorbance on a Nanodrop 2000c. In the case of this clone: The target of this receptor is not known. Base-call qualities are not available, and no considerably larger clone is one nucleotide away.

The full study reports these points: Based on pairwise subsampling, the degree of clonotype sharing among donors was expected to be affected by sequencing depth. Incomplete sequencing was indicated by rarefaction of sorted-subset datasets, despite the large sequencing depth. Clonotypes shared by all four sorted-subset donors showed higher generation probabilities than non-shared clonotypes. Sampling was limited to blood, and TCR repertoires in tissue likely differ from TCR repertoires in blood. Naive subsets generally had larger estimated clonotype richness than memory subsets did. Across a few donors, around 5% of naive CD4, approximately 3.6% of naive CD8, 2% to 2.5% of memory CD4, and under 0.45% of memory CD8 clonotypes were shared. Because the study included a small number of donors, the genetic and exposure-history diversity represented was limited.

The junction carries 14 bases between V and J, which are trimmed by 1 base and 2 bases respectively. According to the germline V gene, CDR1 reads KGHSH and CDR2 reads LQKENI. From the cysteine up to the phenylalanine, the CDR3 has a length of 16 residues. Solely the CDR3 DNA is kept, with 48 bases framed from the first base. TCR CDR3 regions were amplified from genomic DNA by multiplex PCR using the deep immunoSEQ assay. Extracted genomic DNA from each cell subset was distributed evenly across all wells of several immunoSEQ 96-well plates, and each plate was treated as a replicate. For sorted subsets, approximately 200 ng of genomic DNA, equivalent to some 30,000 T cell genomes, went into each replicate PCR. Purified libraries were quantified with a Qubit 3.0 fluorometer, sized on a Bioanalyzer 2100, and re-quantified with the KAPA Library Quantification kit. Every immunoSEQ 96-well plate was sequenced on a dedicated single-read 150-cycle Illumina NextSeq 550 flow cell. The study's own analysis went as follows. The immunoSEQ output contained only junctional sequences without quality scores, so filtering could not match that applied to full-length reads. To assign V/J genes and CDR3, sequences were annotated against IMGT germline references using PyIR, a Python wrapper for IgBLAST v1.9. Reads were removed for weak V/J assignments (E-value above 1e-6), missing CDR3, stop codons, out-of-frame junctions, or ambiguous translated residues. V3J clonotypes were defined as sequences sharing the same inferred V gene, J gene, and CDR3 amino acid sequence. The percentage overlap between two repertoires was calculated by dividing the number of shared unique clonotypes by the size of the smaller repertoire. RTK rarefaction, the Chao1 estimator, and Recon v2.1 estimates of unobserved clonotypes were used to assess repertoire richness. Generation probabilities for all TCRbeta clonotypes obtained by the gDNA method from four donors were computed using OLGA. TCRdb re-hosts the immuneACCESS table, in-frame sequences only. Its copies lack some clones; in the studies checked, an unresolved V gene accounts for under half of them, and the cause for the rest is not known. Clonal size and the V and J genes are those of that table, whereas D and trimming came from the DNA. A total of roughly 1.4 million clones appear in this sample, approximately 98.5% of them only once. The biggest ten clones account for approximately 0.4% of the sample.

The sequence is built from TRBV18 and TRBJ2-5; a tentative D call is TRBD1 (6 bases match). The sequenced sample was naive CD4+ T cells sorted from blood. Read against the paper, the sample's cell subset or site label means: CD45RA+ positively selected. The receptor comes from a man aged 25-40 years in good health. The sequence in DNA is TGTGCCAGCTCACCACTAGGTCAGGGGAAACAAGAGACCCAGTACTTC. This sequence encodes CASSPLGQGKQETQYF.